The TCR beta chain under discussion was sequenced for a study of early stage breast cancer tumors. Trimming pared 2 bases from V and 6 bases from J, leaving 11 bases between. The CDR3 is 14 amino acids. The V gene's germline CDR1 is SGHTA and CDR2 FQGNSA. Measured with immunoSEQ multiplex PCR; TCRdb has only the in-frame clones, and not every one. The sample contains 50,000 to 65,000 clones, around nine tenths of which appear only once. The chain uses TRBV7-2 and TRBJ2-4, with D unclear. This receptor was obtained from a person aged 70 to 85 with breast cancer. Sequencing was carried out using blood. CDR3 region: CASSLFGPSNIQYF. For the CDR3, the DNA is TGTGCCAGCAGCTTATTTGGGCCGTCAAACATTCAGTACTTC.